One sample yielded the 16 T cell receptor beta chains listed below, sequenced in a study of response to subunit inactivated influenza vaccine. TCRdb re-called the RT-PCR reads through MiXCR, storing one row per CDR3 protein. Of 650,000 to 800,000 distinct CDR3 sequences in the sample, more than 11% were seen once. The sample was PBMCs from blood, taken 14 to 15 days before vaccination. The receptor set was obtained from a man aged 50 to 60 who received an inactivated influenza vaccine.

Only a few counts were recorded for this clonotype. The chain couples TRBV20-1 to TRBJ2-5, with D perhaps given as TRBD1 or TRBD2 (6 bases each). The ends were cut back, 0 bases at V and 4 bases at J, with 15 bases in the middle. The CDR3 runs 15 residues. Germline V gene sequence: CDR1 DFQATT, CDR2 SNEGSKA (reference sequence). CDR3 amino acids: CSAREMGGGGETQYF. The DNA of the CDR3 is TGCAGTGCTAGAGAGATGGGGGGCGGAGGAGAGACCCAGTACTTC.

This clonotype was recorded at least ten times. The chain has TRBV5-1 and TRBJ2-7; D unresolved. Germline loops: CDR1 SGHRS, CDR2 YFSETQ. The CDR3 covers 15 residues. Trimming stripped 4 bases from V and 5 bases from J, with 19 bases between. This CDR3 is CASSHWGRSGDEQYF. The CDR3 region has the DNA TGCGCCAGCAGCCACTGGGGAAGATCAGGTGACGAGCAGTACTTC. Full variable domain (remainder filled in from reference TRBV5-1 and TRBJ2-7): KAGVTQTPRYLIKTRGQQVTLSCSPISGHRSVSWYQQTPGQGLQFLFEYFSETQRNKGNFPGRFSGRQFSNSRSEMNVSTLELGDSALYLCASSHWGRSGDEQYFGPGTRLTVT.

This clonotype was detected a few times. The V call is TRBV5-6, the J call TRBJ2-6; TRBD1 is a possible D gene (6 bases). The CDR3 has 17 residues. V was cut by 5 bases and J by 0 bases, with 15 bases left in between. The germline V gene has CDR1 SGHDT and CDR2 YYEEEE. The CDR3 reads CASSYRVDLSGANVLTF. For the CDR3, the DNA is TGTGCCAGCAGTTACAGGGTAGACCTCTCTGGGGCCAACGTCCTGACTTTC.

The chain links TRBV28 to TRBJ2-1, with TRBD2 matching over 9 bases. Looked up from germline, CDR1 is MDHEN and CDR2 is SYDVKM. The CDR3 spans 17 residues. Trimming at V came to 7 bases and at J to 3 bases, leaving 13 bases not matched to a gene. DNA for the CDR3: TGTGCCAGCACCCCTCGAGGCGTGACTAGCGGCTACAATGAGCAGTTCTTC. As protein: CASTPRGVTSGYNEQFF.

This clonotype has a handful of counts. The rearrangement joins TRBV7-8 to TRBJ2-3, with no clear D. This CDR3 has 16 amino acids. With 5 bases removed from V and 3 bases from J, the gap between germline ends came to 18 bases. The germline V gene has CDR1 SGHVS and CDR2 FQNEAQ. CDR3 loop: CASSLPVSGMTDTQYF. CDR3 coding DNA: TGTGCCAGCAGCCTCCCGGTATCGGGCATGACAGATACGCAGTATTTT.

Many counts were recorded for this clonotype. The CDR3 reads CASSPSGAVETQYF. Written as DNA, the CDR3 is TGTGCCAGCAGCCCATCTGGGGCGGTGGAGACCCAGTACTTC. The V call is TRBV7-2, the J call TRBJ2-5; tentatively, D is TRBD1 (5 bases). Germline CDR1 and CDR2: SGHTA and FQGNSA. The CDR3 is 14 residues long. V was clipped by 5 bases and J by 5 bases, with 15 bases between them.

The gene calls are TRBV19 and TRBJ2-1; the match to TRBD1 covers 7 bases. Germline V gives CDR1 LNHDA, CDR2 SQIVND (reference sequence). Trimming cost V 3 bases and J 1 base; bases outside gene matches: 3. The CDR3 has 15 residues. In nucleotides, the CDR3 is TGTGCCAGTAGTATCTCCAGGGGGTCCTACAATGAGCAGTTCTTC. Translated: CASSISRGSYNEQFF.

The rearrangement links TRBV4-2 to TRBJ2-2; 7 bases map to TRBD1. This CDR3 region has 17 residues. The V and J ends lost 4 bases and 0 bases, in that order; junction bases with no gene match: 8. Germline lookup yields CDR1 LGHNA and CDR2 YNFKEQ. This CDR3 reads CASSLNPGQSNTGELFF. The DNA of the CDR3 is TGTGCCAGCAGCCTTAACCCGGGACAGTCGAACACCGGGGAGCTGTTTTTT.

The table lists this clonotype with a few counts. The V and J genes are TRBV7-2 and TRBJ1-2; D is unclear. Trimming removed 4 bases at V and 3 bases at J, with 15 bases between. Looked up from germline, CDR1 is SGHTA and CDR2 is FQGNSA. This CDR3 contains 15 residues. The CDR3 sequence is CASSSPPDRYYGYTF. In nucleotides, the CDR3 is TGTGCCAGCAGCTCTCCCCCGGACCGCTACTATGGCTACACCTTC.

The chain links TRBV3-1 to TRBJ1-6; D unresolved. Between the trimmed V and J ends, which lost 4 bases and 10 bases, there was a span of 17 bases. The CDR3 sequence is 15 residues long. Germline V CDR1 and CDR2: LGHDT, YNNKEL (reference sequence). CDR3 DNA: TGTGCCAGCAGCCGCCTCTTAGGTTTCGAGTCACCCCTCCACTTT. Its protein product is CASSRLLGFESPLHF.

The chain combines TRBV29-1 with TRBJ2-7; 7 bases map to TRBD2. The CDR3 spans 12 residues. V shed 1 base, J shed 4 bases, and the junction held 1 base outside the gene matches. In germline, CDR1 is SQVTM, CDR2 ANQGSEA. This CDR3 is CSVEGDYYEQYF. The CDR3 DNA sequence: TGCAGCGTTGAAGGGGACTATTACGAGCAGTACTTC.

This clonotype appeared many times. The CDR3 loop reads CSVVQGGEQYF. The CDR3 DNA is TGCAGCGTTGTACAGGGCGGCGAGCAGTACTTC. V and J are TRBV29-1 and TRBJ2-7, with D perhaps TRBD1 (6 bases). CDR1 SQVTM and CDR2 ANQGSEA come from the germline V gene. This CDR3 contains 11 residues. V was pared by 4 bases and J by 6 bases, with 10 bases between.

V and J are TRBV20-1 and TRBJ2-4; a possible D gene is TRBD1 (5 bases). The germline V gene has CDR1 DFQATT and CDR2 SNEGSKA (reference sequence). V was shortened by 0 bases and J by 8 bases, with 8 bases between the two germline ends. The CDR3 has 12 amino acids. Here the CDR3 reads CSARDLTDIQYF. Here the CDR3 DNA reads TGCAGTGCTAGAGATCTGACAGACATTCAGTACTTC.

This clonotype has a count of ten or more. The chain uses TRBV9 and TRBJ2-5; possibly TRBD2 for D (5 bases). From germline, CDR1 is SGDLS and CDR2 YYNGEE. The CDR3 runs to 13 residues. Trimming stripped 0 bases from V and 5 bases from J, with 8 bases between. The CDR3 DNA reads as TGTGCCAGCAGCGTAGACGGCGGGGAGACCCAGTACTTC. Amino acids: CASSVDGGETQYF.

In this sample, this clonotype turned up a few times. The V call is TRBV7-9, the J call TRBJ2-7; 7 bases map to TRBD1. The CDR3 loop spans 16 amino acids. Germline CDR1 reads SEHNR; CDR2 reads FQNEAQ (reference sequence). The V and J ends lost 4 bases and 3 bases, in that order; junction bases with no gene match: 12. For the CDR3, the DNA is TGTGCCAGCAGCTCGACCACAGGGGTAGGTCTCTACGAGCAGTACTTC. Protein product: CASSSTTGVGLYEQYF.

This clonotype was detected a few times. The V call is TRBV12-3 or TRBV12-4, the J call TRBJ1-2, with D possibly TRBD1 on 5 matching bases. Trimming cost V 5 bases and J 4 bases, with 17 bases left between them. The CDR3 is 15 amino acids. The CDR3 DNA sequence: TGTGCCAGCAGTCCCCAGGGATGGCGGGCCTATGGCTACACCTTC. It specifies CASSPQGWRAYGYTF.